This record concerns one TCR beta chain sequence. Deletions cut 8 bases from V and 7 bases from J, with 21 bases between. This CDR3 has 14 amino acids. Germline lookup yields CDR1 LNHDA and CDR2 SQIVND (reference sequence). Clones were read by immunoSEQ multiplex PCR, and TCRdb kept only the in-frame ones, dropping some. Found here are about 660,000 clones, around 89% of them singletons; the top ten hold 0.008% to 0.011%. This sample stems from a study of shared T cell receptors in the human thymus. The same specimen was also included in a second study, on human thymus T cells. That source reports: Infants served as donors; they were healthy and Finnish and were having corrective surgery for congenital heart defects. The study used thymus tissue resected during corrective heart surgery. Use of V and J genes seemed skewed within the thymic and blood repertoires. Thymic TCR repertoires of unrelated people reportedly overlapped highly.

The receptor comes from a boy in the first two years of life with a congenital heart defect. V usage is TRBV19 and J usage is TRBJ2-7, with no clear D. The sample taken for sequencing was thymocytes. The CDR3 here is CASPRLTSLEEQYF. The CDR3 nucleotides read TGTGCCAGTCCCAGACTCACTTCGCTAGAGGAGCAGTACTTC.